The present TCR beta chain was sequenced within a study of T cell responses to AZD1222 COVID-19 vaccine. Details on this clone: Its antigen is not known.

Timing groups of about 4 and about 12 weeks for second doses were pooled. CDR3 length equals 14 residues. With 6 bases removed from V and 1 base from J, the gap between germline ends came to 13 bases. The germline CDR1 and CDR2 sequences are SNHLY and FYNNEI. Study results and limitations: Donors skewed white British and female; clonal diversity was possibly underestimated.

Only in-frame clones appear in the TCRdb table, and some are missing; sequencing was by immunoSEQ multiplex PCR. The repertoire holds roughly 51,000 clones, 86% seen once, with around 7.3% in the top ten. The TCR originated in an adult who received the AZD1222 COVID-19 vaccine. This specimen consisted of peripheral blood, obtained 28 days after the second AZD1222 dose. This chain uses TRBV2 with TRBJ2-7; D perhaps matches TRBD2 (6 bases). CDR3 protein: CASRGGQSSYEQYF. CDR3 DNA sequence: TGTGCCAGCAGGGGGGGTCAGAGTTCCTACGAGCAGTACTTC.